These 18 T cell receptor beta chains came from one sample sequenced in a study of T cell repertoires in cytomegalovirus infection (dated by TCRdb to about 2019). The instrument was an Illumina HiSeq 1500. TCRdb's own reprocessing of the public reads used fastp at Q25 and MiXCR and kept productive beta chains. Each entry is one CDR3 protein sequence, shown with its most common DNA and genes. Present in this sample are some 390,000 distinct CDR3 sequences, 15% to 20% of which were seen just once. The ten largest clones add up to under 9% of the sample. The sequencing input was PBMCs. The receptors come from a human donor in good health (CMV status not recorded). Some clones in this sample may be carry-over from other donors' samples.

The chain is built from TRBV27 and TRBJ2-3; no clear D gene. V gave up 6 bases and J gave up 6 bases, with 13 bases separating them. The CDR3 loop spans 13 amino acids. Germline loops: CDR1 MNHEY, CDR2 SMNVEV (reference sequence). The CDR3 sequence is CASSPAVEDTQYF. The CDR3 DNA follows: TGTGCCAGCAGCCCGGCTGTGGAGGATACGCAGTATTTT.

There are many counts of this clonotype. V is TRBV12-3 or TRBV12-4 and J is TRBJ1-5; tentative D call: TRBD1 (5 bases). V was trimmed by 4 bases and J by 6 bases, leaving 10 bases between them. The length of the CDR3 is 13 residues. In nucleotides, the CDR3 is TGTGCCAGCAGTTCGGGGGTAGGTCAGCCCCAGCATTTT. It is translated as CASSSGVGQPQHF.

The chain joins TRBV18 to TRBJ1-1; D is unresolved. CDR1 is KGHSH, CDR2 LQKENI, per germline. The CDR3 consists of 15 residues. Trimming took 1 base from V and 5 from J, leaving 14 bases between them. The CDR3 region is CASSPRGRPQTEAFF. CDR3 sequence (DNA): TGTGCCAGCTCACCACGTGGCAGGCCCCAGACTGAAGCTTTCTTT.

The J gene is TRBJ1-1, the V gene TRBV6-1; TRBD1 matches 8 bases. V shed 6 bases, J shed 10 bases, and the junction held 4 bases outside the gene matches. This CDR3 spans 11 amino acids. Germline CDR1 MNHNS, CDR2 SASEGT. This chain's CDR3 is CASRLQGGAFF. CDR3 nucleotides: TGTGCCAGCAGGCTACAGGGGGGAGCTTTCTTT.

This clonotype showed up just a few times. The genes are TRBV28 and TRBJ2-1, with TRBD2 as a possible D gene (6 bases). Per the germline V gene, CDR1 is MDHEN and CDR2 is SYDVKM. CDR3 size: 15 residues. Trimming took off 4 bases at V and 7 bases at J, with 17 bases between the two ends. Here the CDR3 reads CASSSAGSYLNEQFF. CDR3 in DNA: TGTGCCAGCAGTTCGGCGGGGTCTTATTTAAATGAGCAGTTCTTC.

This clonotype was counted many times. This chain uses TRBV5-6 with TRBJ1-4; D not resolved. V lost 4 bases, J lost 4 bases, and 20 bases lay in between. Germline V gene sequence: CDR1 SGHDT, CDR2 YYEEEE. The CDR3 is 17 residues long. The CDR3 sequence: CASSNEASSVFNEKLFF. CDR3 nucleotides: TGTGCCAGCAGCAATGAAGCCTCCAGTGTTTTTAATGAAAAACTGTTTTTT.

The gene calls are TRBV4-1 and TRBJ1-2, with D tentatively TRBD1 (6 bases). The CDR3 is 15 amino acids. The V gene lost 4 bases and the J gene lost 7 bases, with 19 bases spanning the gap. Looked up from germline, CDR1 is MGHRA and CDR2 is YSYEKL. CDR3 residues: CASSPPRVVRGGYTF. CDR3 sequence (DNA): TGCGCCAGCAGCCCCCCGAGGGTAGTCAGGGGTGGCTACACCTTC.

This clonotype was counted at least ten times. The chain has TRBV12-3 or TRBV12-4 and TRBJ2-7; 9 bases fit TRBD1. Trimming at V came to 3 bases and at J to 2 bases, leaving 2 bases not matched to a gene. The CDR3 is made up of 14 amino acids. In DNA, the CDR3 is TGTGCCAGCAGTTTGGGACAGGGAACCTACGAGCAGTACTTC. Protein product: CASSLGQGTYEQYF.

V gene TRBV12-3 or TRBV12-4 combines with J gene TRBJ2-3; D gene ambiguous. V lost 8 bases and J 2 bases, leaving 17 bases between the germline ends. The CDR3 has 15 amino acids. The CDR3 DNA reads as TGTGCCAGCGCTTTTTGGGGTTTTCCCACAGATACGCAGTATTTT. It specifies CASAFWGFPTDTQYF.

The CDR3: CASSLVGLNNEQFF. The CDR3 DNA reads as TGCGCCAGCAGCTTGGTCGGGTTAAACAATGAGCAGTTCTTC. The rearrangement uses TRBV5-1 and TRBJ2-1; no firm D call. CDR1 is SGHRS and CDR2 is YFSETQ in the germline V gene. The V end lost 0 bases, the J end lost 5 bases, and 9 bases lay between the germline ends. This CDR3 has 14 amino acids.

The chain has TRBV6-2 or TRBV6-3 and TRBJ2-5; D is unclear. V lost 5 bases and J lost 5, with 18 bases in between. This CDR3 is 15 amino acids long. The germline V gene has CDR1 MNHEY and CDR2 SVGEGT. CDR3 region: CASSGWTVLLETQYF. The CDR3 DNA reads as TGTGCCAGCAGTGGCTGGACGGTTCTTCTGGAGACCCAGTACTTC.

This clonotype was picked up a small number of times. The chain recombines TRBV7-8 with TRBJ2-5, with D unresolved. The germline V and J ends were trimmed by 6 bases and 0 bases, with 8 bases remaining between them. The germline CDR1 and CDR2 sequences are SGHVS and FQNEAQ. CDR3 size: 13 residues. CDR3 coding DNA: TGTGCCAGCAGTCGCCGGGACCAAGAGACCCAGTACTTC. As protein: CASSRRDQETQYF.

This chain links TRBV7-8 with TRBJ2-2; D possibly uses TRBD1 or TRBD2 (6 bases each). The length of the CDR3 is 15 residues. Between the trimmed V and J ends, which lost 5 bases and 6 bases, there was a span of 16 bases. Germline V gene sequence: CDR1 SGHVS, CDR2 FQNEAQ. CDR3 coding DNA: TGTGCCAGCAGCCAACTGGAGGGGGGCGCCGGGGAGCTGTTTTTT. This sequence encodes CASSQLEGGAGELFF.

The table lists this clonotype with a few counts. Here the CDR3 DNA reads TGCAGCGCAGAGGCTCTGGGGGCTAGCACAGATACGCAGTATTTT. This gives the protein CSAEALGASTDTQYF. This chain links TRBV29-1 with TRBJ2-3; possible D gene TRBD1, 6 bases. CDR3 length: 15 amino acids. Germline V CDR1 and CDR2: SQVTM, ANQGSEA. Trimming shortened V by 7 bases and J by 0 bases, and 17 bases separated the two germline ends.

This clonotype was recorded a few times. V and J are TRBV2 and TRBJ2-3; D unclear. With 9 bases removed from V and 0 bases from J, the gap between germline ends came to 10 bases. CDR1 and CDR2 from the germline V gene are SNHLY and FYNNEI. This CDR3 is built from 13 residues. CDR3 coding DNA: TGTGCCAGAGCTGAATCTAGCACAGATACGCAGTATTTT. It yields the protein CARAESSTDTQYF.

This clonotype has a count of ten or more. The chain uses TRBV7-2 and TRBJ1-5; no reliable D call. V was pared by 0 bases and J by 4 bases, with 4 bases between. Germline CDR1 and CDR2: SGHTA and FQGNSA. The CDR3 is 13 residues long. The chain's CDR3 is CASSLAWNQPQHF. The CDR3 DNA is TGTGCCAGCAGCTTAGCGTGGAATCAGCCCCAGCATTTT.

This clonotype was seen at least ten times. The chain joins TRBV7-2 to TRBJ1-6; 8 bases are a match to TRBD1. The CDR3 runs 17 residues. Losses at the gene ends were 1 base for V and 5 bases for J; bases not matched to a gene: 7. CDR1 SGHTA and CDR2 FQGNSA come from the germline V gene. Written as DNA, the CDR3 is TGTGCCAGCAGCTTAGGTTTCAAGGACAGGGATAATTCACCCCTCCACTTT. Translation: CASSLGFKDRDNSPLHF.

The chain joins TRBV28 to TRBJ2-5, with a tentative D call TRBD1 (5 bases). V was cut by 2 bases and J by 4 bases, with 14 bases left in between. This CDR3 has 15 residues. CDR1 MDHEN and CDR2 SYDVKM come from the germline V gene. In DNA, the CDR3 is TGTGCCAGCAGTTTAGATAGGGCAGGGCGAGAGACCCAGTACTTC. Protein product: CASSLDRAGRETQYF.